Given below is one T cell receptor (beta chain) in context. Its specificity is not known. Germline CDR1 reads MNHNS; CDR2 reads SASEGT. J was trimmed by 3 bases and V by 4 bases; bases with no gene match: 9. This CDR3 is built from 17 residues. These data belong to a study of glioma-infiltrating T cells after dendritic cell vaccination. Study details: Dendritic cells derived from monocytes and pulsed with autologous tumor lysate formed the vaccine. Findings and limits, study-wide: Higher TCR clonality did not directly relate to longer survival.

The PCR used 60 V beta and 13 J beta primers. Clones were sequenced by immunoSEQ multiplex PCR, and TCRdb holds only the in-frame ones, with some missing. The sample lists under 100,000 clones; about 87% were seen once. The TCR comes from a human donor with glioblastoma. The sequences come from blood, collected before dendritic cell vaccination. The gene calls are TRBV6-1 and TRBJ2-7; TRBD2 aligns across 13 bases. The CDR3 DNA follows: TGTGCCAGCAGTGCTCTCAGGGGGACTAGCGGGGTCTACGAGCAGTACTTC. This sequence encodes CASSALRGTSGVYEQYF.